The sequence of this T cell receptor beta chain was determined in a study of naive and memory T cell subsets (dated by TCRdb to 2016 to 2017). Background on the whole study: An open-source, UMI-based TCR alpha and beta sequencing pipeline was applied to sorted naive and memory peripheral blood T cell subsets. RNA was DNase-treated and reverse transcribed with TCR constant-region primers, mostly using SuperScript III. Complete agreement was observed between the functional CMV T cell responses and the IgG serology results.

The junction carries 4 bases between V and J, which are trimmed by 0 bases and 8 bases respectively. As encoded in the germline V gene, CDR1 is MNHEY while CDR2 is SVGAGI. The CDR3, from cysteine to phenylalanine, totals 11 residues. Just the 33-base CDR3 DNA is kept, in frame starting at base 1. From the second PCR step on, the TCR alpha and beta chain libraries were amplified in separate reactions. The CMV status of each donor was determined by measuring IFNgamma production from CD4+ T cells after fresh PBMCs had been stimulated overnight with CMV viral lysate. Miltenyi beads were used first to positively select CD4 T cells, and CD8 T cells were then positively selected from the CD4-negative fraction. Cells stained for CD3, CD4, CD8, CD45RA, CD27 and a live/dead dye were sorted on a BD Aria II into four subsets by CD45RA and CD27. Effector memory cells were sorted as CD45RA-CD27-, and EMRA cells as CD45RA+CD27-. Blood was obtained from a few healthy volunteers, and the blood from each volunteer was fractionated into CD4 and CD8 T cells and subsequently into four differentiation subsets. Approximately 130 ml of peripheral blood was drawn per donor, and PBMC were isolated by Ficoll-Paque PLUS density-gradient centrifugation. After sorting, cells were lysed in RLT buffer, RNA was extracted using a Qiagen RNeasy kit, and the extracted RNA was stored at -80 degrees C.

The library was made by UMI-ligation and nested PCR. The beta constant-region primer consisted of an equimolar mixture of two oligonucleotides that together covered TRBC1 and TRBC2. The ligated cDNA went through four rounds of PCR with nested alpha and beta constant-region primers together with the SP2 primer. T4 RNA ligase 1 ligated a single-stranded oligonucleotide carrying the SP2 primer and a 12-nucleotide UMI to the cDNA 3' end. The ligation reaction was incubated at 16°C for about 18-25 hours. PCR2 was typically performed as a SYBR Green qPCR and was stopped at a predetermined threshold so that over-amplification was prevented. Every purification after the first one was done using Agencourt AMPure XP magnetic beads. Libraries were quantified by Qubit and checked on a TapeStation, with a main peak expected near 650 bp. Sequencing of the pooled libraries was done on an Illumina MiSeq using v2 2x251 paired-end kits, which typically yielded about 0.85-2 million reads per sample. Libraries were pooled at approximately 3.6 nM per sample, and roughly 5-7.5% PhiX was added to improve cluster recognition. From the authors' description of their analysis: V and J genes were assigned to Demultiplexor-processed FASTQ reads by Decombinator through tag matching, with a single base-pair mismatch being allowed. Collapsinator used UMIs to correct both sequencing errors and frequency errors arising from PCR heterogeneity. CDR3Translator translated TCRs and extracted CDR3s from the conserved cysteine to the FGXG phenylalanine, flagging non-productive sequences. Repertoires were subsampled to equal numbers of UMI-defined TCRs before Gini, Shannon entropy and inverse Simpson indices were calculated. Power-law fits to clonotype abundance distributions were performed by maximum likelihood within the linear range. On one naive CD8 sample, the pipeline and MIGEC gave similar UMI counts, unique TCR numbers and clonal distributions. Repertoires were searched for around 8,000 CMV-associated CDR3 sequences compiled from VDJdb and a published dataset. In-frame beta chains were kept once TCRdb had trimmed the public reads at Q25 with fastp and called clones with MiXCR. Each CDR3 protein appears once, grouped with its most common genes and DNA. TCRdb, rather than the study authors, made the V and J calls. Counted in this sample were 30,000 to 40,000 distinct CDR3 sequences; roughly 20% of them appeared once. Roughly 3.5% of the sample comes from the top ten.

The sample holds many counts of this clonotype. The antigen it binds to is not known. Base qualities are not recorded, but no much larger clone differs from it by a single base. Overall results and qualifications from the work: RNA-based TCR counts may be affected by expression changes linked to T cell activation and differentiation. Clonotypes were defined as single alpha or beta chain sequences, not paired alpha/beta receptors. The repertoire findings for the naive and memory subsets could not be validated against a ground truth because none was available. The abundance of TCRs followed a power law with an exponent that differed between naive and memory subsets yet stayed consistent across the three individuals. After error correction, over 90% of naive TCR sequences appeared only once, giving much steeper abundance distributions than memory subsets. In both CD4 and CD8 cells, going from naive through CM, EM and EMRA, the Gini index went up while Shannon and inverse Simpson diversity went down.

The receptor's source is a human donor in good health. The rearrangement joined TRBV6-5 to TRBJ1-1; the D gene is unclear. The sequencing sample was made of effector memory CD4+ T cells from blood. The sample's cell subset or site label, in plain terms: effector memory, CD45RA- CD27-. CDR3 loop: CASSYSGEAFF. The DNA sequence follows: TGTGCCAGCAGTTACTCAGGGGAAGCTTTCTTT.